This T cell receptor beta chain was retrieved from a study of T cells after posttransplantation cyclophosphamide (dated by TCRdb to between 2015 and 2016). Some background on the complete study: T cell repertoire reconstitution was tracked by TRB sequencing after myeloablative bone marrow transplantation in which posttransplantation cyclophosphamide was used as GVHD prophylaxis. Samples from some 32 PTCy-treated patients and roughly 17 related bone marrow donors of those patients were subjected to antigen receptor sequencing. Blood from all 30 or so PTCy patients who had 1-year posttransplant specimens underwent TRB sequencing. Up to roughly 3 additional blood samples from 2 to 5.2 years after transplant were also TRB-sequenced in 3 patients, as was pretransplant blood from 4 patients. TRA and TRB clonality were tightly correlated in several samples, so subsequent TCR analyses focused on TRB only. Public TRB sequences were searched against a database of over 3,000 sequences associated with responses to pathogens, tumor antigens, self-antigens and alloantigens. Overall study results and their limits: The TRB repertoires of T cells infiltrating skin or GI tract showed only limited overlap with the TRB repertoires of T cells in blood. Across 45 or so patients, TRB clonality was highly associated with recipient CMV seropositivity and CMV reactivation, and PTCy diversity was similar to diversity in CNI/methotrexate controls. At 1-2 months, donor-recipient similarity was low but rose over the first year, and the later blood repertoires were often dominated by donor CD8+ memory clones.

Genomic DNA was the input for TRB sequencing, which was run either with the immunoSEQ assay at survey resolution or with the hsTCRB kit. The authors processed their data as follows. Initial read processing used immunoSEQ software, and repertoire analyses used the LymphoSeq R package. Clonality was computed as 1 minus normalized Shannon entropy; Gini coefficient was also calculated for each TRB dataset. Phenotypes of unsorted samples were inferred by mapping TRB sequences from sorted subsets of the recipient or donor onto unsorted samples of the same recipient. Imported from immuneACCESS, the table was reduced by TCRdb to in-frame sequences with V and J called. These copies leave out some clones; in studies compared against another copy, an unresolved V gene accounts for under half, and the cause of the remainder is not known. V and J calls and clone size are copied from that table; D and trimming were computed from the DNA. The table shows 6,000 to 9,500 clones here, with no singletons. The ten biggest clones cover around 23% of the sample.

Sequences MNHEY (CDR1) and SVGEGT (CDR2) are obtained from the germline V gene. V drops 2 bases and J drops 0 bases, leaving 10 bases in between. The CDR3 measures 15 amino acids from cysteine to phenylalanine. Kept here is only the CDR3 DNA, which spans 45 bases and is read in frame from base 1. Reading the label with the study, this specimen's treatment or condition is: high-dose cyclophosphamide on days +3 and +4 as single-agent GVHD prophylaxis. Busulfan and fludarabine conditioning, a related or unrelated marrow graft, and cyclophosphamide on days +3 and +4 were given to PTCy patients. PTCy-treated patients came from a prospective multi-institutional clinical trial. Peripheral blood and bone marrow mononuclear cells were isolated by Ficoll-Hypaque density centrifugation and cryopreserved. This clone was seen repeatedly, ten times or more. Its antigen is still unknown. Base-call qualities are not available, and no considerably larger clone is one nucleotide away.

Sample: PBMCs, taken approximately 96 days after allogeneic stem cell transplant with posttransplant cyclophosphamide. The source is a female patient over 55 who received an allogeneic stem cell transplant from an unrelated donor, was CMV-positive, and had acute GVHD only. Some T cells may have been brought in with the graft after a transplant. The chain uses TRBV6-2 or TRBV6-3 and TRBJ1-1; the D segment cannot be called with confidence. Here the CDR3 is given as CASSYNPLLNTEAFF. The bases read TGTGCCAGCAGTTACAATCCGCTACTGAACACTGAAGCTTTCTTT.